These 28 T cell receptor beta chains share one sample of origin, sequenced in a study of cytomegalovirus exposure and HLA in healthy donors. The PCR ran on 60 Vbeta and 13 Jbeta primers. Only in-frame clones appear in the TCRdb table, and some are missing; sequencing was by immunoSEQ multiplex PCR. The profile shows 150,000 to 250,000 clones, approximately 85% of them singletons. The sequenced sample was PBMCs. The receptors were sampled from a girl aged 5-17 years in good health and CMV-seropositive.

The chain uses TRBV7-7 and TRBJ2-7, with 8 bases identical to TRBD1. Germline CDR1 reads SSHAT; CDR2 reads FNYEAQ (reference sequence). V was clipped by 1 base and J by 5 bases; unmatched bases: 4. This CDR3 spans 14 amino acids. As DNA, the CDR3 is TGTGCCAGCAGCTTAGGGACAGGGTCCAACGAGCAGTACTTC. It encodes CASSLGTGSNEQYF.

The rearrangement links TRBV14 to TRBJ2-3; 11 bases map to TRBD2. Trimming removed 1 base from V and 4 bases from J; junction bases left unmatched: 10. The CDR3 spans 18 residues. CDR1 is SGHDN and CDR2 is FVKESK in the germline V gene. The CDR3 protein is CASSQVIAGGPIPDTQYF. In DNA form, the CDR3 reads TGTGCCAGCAGCCAAGTGATAGCGGGGGGGCCTATCCCAGATACGCAGTATTTT.

This clone appeared a few times. V gene TRBV10-3 combines with J gene TRBJ2-3; perhaps TRBD2 as D (6 bases). V was pared by 7 bases and J by 3 bases, with 11 bases between. The CDR3 sequence is 13 residues long. Germline values: CDR1 ENHRY, CDR2 SYGVKD. The CDR3: CAIMDRGTDTQYF. In DNA form, the CDR3 reads TGTGCCATCATGGATCGGGGGACAGATACGCAGTATTTT.

A single count supports this clone. The chain combines TRBV7-9 with TRBJ1-2; D is perhaps TRBD1 (6 bases). Germline V gene lookup returns CDR1 SEHNR and CDR2 FQNEAQ (reference sequence). Trimming took 5 bases from V and 3 from J, leaving 13 bases between them. The CDR3 contains 14 residues. This CDR3 reads CASSITRGDYGYTF. CDR3 nucleotides: TGTGCCAGCAGCATCACCAGGGGAGACTATGGCTACACCTTC. The whole variable domain, filled in from reference TRBV7-9 and TRBJ1-2, reads DTGVSQNPRHKITKRGQNVTFRCDPISEHNRLYWYRQTLGQGPEFLTYFQNEAQLEKSRLLSDRFSAERPKGSFSTLEIQRTEQGDSAMYLCASSITRGDYGYTFGSGTRLTVV.

This sequence joins TRBV5-4 and TRBJ1-2; tentatively, D is TRBD1 (5 bases). Germline V gene sequence: CDR1 SGHNT, CDR2 YYREEE (reference sequence). Trimming took 2 bases from V and 7 from J, leaving 9 bases between them. The CDR3 is 12 amino acids. The CDR3 region is CASSFPQGGYTF. The CDR3, as DNA: TGTGCCAGCAGCTTTCCGCAGGGTGGCTACACCTTC.

This chain links TRBV7-6 with TRBJ2-5, with TRBD2 matching 8 bases. V lost 1 base and J lost 5; bases outside the gene matches: 12. The CDR3 has 17 amino acids. CDR1 SGHVS and CDR2 FNYEAQ come from the germline V gene. CDR3 bases: TGTGCCAGCAGCTTAGAGGTCCCGGGGGGGAATGGGGAGACCCAGTACTTC. Translation gives CASSLEVPGGNGETQYF.

This rearrangement joins TRBV7-9 to TRBJ2-7, with D unclear. The CDR3 covers 14 residues. Per the germline V gene, CDR1 is SEHNR and CDR2 is FQNEAQ (reference sequence). V was trimmed by 1 base and J by 6 bases, leaving 13 bases between them. CDR3 coding DNA: TGTGCCAGCAGCTTAGTAATTGAGCCGGTCGAGCAGTACTTC. Protein: CASSLVIEPVEQYF.

The chain joins TRBV15 to TRBJ1-3; D is perhaps TRBD1 (5 bases). With 3 bases removed from V and 0 bases from J, the gap between germline ends came to 9 bases. The CDR3 is 15 residues long. The germline CDR1 and CDR2 sequences are LNHNV and YYDKDF (reference sequence). This chain's CDR3 is CATSSGTTSGNTIYF. CDR3 bases: TGTGCCACCAGCAGCGGGACTACCTCTGGAAACACCATATATTTT.

This clone was recorded a few times. The chain is built from TRBV15 and TRBJ2-3, with TRBD2 matching over 8 bases. Germline assignment: CDR1 LNHNV and CDR2 YYDKDF (reference sequence). This CDR3 comprises 17 residues. J gave up 1 base and V 2 bases, and 8 bases lay outside the gene matches. The DNA of the CDR3 is TGTGCCACCAGCAGACCCTCCGGGACTAGTGGCACAGATACGCAGTATTTT. Protein: CATSRPSGTSGTDTQYF.

The gene calls are TRBV19 and TRBJ2-7; weak D call: TRBD2 (6 bases). CDR1 and CDR2 from the germline V gene are LNHDA and SQIVND (reference sequence). The V gene lost 1 base and the J gene lost 7 bases, with 11 bases spanning the gap. CDR3 length equals 13 residues. The CDR3 region is CASSIGWAGEQYF. The CDR3 DNA follows: TGTGCCAGTAGTATAGGATGGGCGGGGGAGCAGTACTTC.

This chain links TRBV11-2 with TRBJ2-5, with D tentatively TRBD1 (6 bases). The germline V and J ends were trimmed by 1 base and 1 base, with 7 bases remaining between them. In germline, CDR1 is SGHAT, CDR2 FQNNGV. The CDR3 covers 14 residues. Here the CDR3 DNA reads TGTGCCAGCAGCTTAGTGGACAGCCAAGAGACCCAGTACTTC. Translated, it gives CASSLVDSQETQYF.

CDR3 DNA: TGTGCCAGCACCCCTGTAAGGGGCCTCTACAATGAGCAGTTCTTC. Translated, it gives CASTPVRGLYNEQFF. V gene TRBV28 combines with J gene TRBJ2-1, with D possibly being TRBD1 (5 bases). The CDR3 runs to 15 residues. The V and J ends lost 7 bases and 3 bases respectively, with 16 bases between them. Germline lookup yields CDR1 MDHEN and CDR2 SYDVKM. Using reference TRBV28 and TRBJ2-1 for the parts outside the CDR3, the full variable domain is DVKVTQSSRYLVKRTGEKVFLECVQDMDHENMFWYRQDPGLGLRLIYFSYDVKMKEKGDIPEGYSVSREKKERFSLILESASTNQTSMYLCASTPVRGLYNEQFFGPGTRLTVL.

The chain combines TRBV21-1 with TRBJ2-7; TRBD1 reflects the table's D call only, with no check against the DNA. TRBV21-1 is termed a pseudogene. The CDR3 is 14 amino acids. CDR3 in DNA: TGTGCCAGCAGGCGAACAGGGAGCTCCTACGAGCAGTACTTC. Its protein product is CASRRTGSSYEQYF.

A word on this clone: Other nucleotide sequences from this sample produce the same CDR3. V usage is TRBV29-1 and J usage is TRBJ2-2, with TRBD2 as a possible D gene (6 bases). Germline values: CDR1 SQVTM, CDR2 ANQGSEA. This CDR3 has 14 amino acids. Between the trimmed V and J ends, which lost 4 bases and 4 bases, there was a span of 13 bases. The CDR3 here is CSVGRGVGTGELFF. The CDR3 DNA reads as TGCAGCGTTGGGAGGGGTGTAGGCACCGGGGAGCTGTTTTTT.

The chain is built from TRBV4-3 and TRBJ1-4; 12 nucleotides line up with TRBD1. Germline V gene data show CDR1 as LGHNA and CDR2 as YSLEER. The V segment lost 4 bases and the J segment 8 bases; nucleotides outside the gene matches: 5. This CDR3 comprises 15 residues. The CDR3 protein is CASSRGTGGVEKLFF. The CDR3 nucleotides are TGCGCCAGCAGCCGCGGGACAGGGGGCGTAGAAAAACTGTTTTTT.

V is TRBV6-5 and J is TRBJ1-2; possibly TRBD1 for D (6 bases). The CDR3 contains 12 residues. CDR1 and CDR2 from the germline V gene are MNHEY and SVGAGI. V dropped 10 bases and J dropped 4 bases, with 13 bases sitting between them. The DNA for the CDR3 is TGTGCCACGGTAGACAGGCCCTATGGCTACACCTTC. Its translation: CATVDRPYGYTF.

V usage is TRBV30 and J usage is TRBJ1-5, with D tentatively TRBD1 (6 bases). Germline CDR1 reads GTSNPN; CDR2 reads SVGIG (reference sequence). The V gene lost 7 bases and the J gene lost 1 base, with 20 bases spanning the gap. This CDR3 contains 16 residues. The CDR3, as DNA: TGTGCCTTAGCACAGGGCAAGGGGGGGAGCAATCAGCCCCAGCATTTT. It is translated as CALAQGKGGSNQPQHF.

This clone appeared a single time. The chain employs TRBV6-5 and TRBJ2-7; 7 bases map to TRBD1. The CDR3 length is 13 residues. Germline CDR1 is MNHEY and CDR2 is SVGAGI. With V trimmed by 7 bases and J by 9 bases, 12 bases remained unmatched. CDR3 residues: CASTSRQGQSQYF. The CDR3 nucleotides read TGTGCCAGCACCTCCAGACAGGGTCAATCGCAGTACTTC.

This clone has just one count. The chain uses TRBV4-3 and TRBJ1-3; 8 positions agree with TRBD1. CDR1 is LGHNA, CDR2 YSLEER, per germline. Unmatched junction bases numbered 4, after V lost 2 bases and J lost 1 base. CDR3 length: 16 residues. CDR3 sequence: CASSQITGGSGNTIYF. CDR3 DNA sequence: TGCGCCAGCAGCCAAATTACAGGGGGATCTGGAAACACCATATATTTT.

The V call is TRBV2, the J call TRBJ2-5, with TRBD1 as a possible D gene (7 bases). The CDR3 contains 12 residues. Germline V CDR1 and CDR2: SNHLY, FYNNEI. V gave up 6 bases and J gave up 6 bases, with 11 bases separating them. CDR3 loop: CASSQGGKTQYF. The CDR3 DNA follows: TGTGCCAGCAGCCAGGGGGGTAAGACCCAGTACTTC.

The gene calls are TRBV6-1 and TRBJ1-5, with a tentative D call TRBD1 (5 bases). The CDR3 spans 17 residues. V lost 4 bases and J 7 bases, leaving 23 bases between the germline ends. Germline CDR1 and CDR2: MNHNS and SASEGT. The CDR3 region is CASSGGSWGDFRQPQHF. CDR3 bases: TGTGCCAGCAGTGGAGGATCGTGGGGGGATTTCCGACAGCCCCAGCATTTT.

This chain joins TRBV9 and TRBJ2-7, with 8 bases fitting TRBD2. With 4 bases clipped from V and 3 bases from J, the junction kept 6 bases outside the gene matches. This CDR3 is built from 14 residues. Germline V gene data show CDR1 as SGDLS and CDR2 as YYNGEE. The CDR3 protein is CASSPGGELYEQYF. CDR3 in DNA: TGTGCCAGCAGCCCGGGGGGGGAACTCTACGAGCAGTACTTC.

CDR3 loop: CASSGGTGLWDEQFF. DNA of the CDR3: TGCGCCAGCAGTGGAGGGACTGGCCTCTGGGATGAGCAGTTCTTC. The gene calls are TRBV10-1 and TRBJ2-1, with TRBD2 as a possible D gene (6 bases). CDR3 length: 15 amino acids. V was clipped by 4 bases and J by 8 bases, with 18 bases between them. Germline CDR1 WNHNN, CDR2 SYGVQD (reference sequence).

This clone was seen just once. This chain uses TRBV14 with TRBJ2-7, with a weak D call TRBD2 (6 bases). Germline V gene lookup returns CDR1 SGHDN and CDR2 FVKESK. Trimming took off 0 bases at V and 3 bases at J, with 15 bases between the two ends. The CDR3 is 16 residues long. The CDR3 loop is CASSQEPSTGDYEQYF. The CDR3 DNA follows: TGTGCCAGCAGCCAAGAGCCTTCTACGGGGGACTACGAGCAGTACTTC.

The chain is built from TRBV23-1 and TRBJ1-2; weak D call: TRBD1 (6 bases). Being an ORF, TRBV23-1 has a function that is uncertain. V was pared by 4 bases and J by 2 bases, with 11 bases between. The CDR3 extends over 14 amino acids. CDR3: CASSRTGPNYGYTF. The CDR3 bases are TGCGCCAGCAGTCGCACAGGGCCCAACTATGGCTACACCTTC.

The CDR3 loop is CASSQTENTEAFF. DNA for the CDR3: TGTGCCAGCAGCCAAACAGAGAACACTGAAGCTTTCTTT. The rearrangement uses TRBV7-6 and TRBJ1-1; D gene ambiguous. Germline values: CDR1 SGHVS, CDR2 FNYEAQ. The V end lost 5 bases, the J end lost 1 base, and 8 bases lay between the germline ends. CDR3 length equals 13 residues.

The CDR3 loop reads CASSIGAYEQYF. Written as DNA, the CDR3 is TGTGCCAGCAGTATCGGTGCCTACGAGCAGTACTTC. V and J are TRBV6-1 and TRBJ2-7; D gene uncertain. Germline CDR1 reads MNHNS; CDR2 reads SASEGT. CDR3 length: 12 residues. V shed 5 bases and J shed 2 bases, with 7 bases lying between them.

The V call is TRBV10-3, the J call TRBJ2-2; D unresolved. Germline V gene data show CDR1 as ENHRY and CDR2 as SYGVKD. Between the trimmed V and J ends, which lost 2 bases and 3 bases, there was a span of 13 bases. CDR3 length: 16 amino acids. CDR3 in amino acids: CAISEGTTTHTGELFF. The CDR3 region has the DNA TGTGCCATCAGTGAGGGCACGACAACCCACACCGGGGAGCTGTTTTTT.